A single sample gave rise to the 24 T cell receptor beta chains below, sequenced in a study of T-cell memory formation after mild COVID-19. TCRdb passed the 5' RACE reads through MiXCR, listing each CDR3 protein once. The repertoire holds around 500,000 distinct CDR3 sequences, with roughly 18% as singletons. What was sequenced was PBMCs or a T cell subset sorted from them (not recorded which). The receptor source for this set is an adult woman who had mild COVID-19 (a few samples of this study predate the infection). Cell type and time point are not known.

The chain has TRBV30 and TRBJ1-5; unclear D gene. Per germline, CDR1 GTSNPN and CDR2 SVGIG (reference sequence). Trimming removed 1 base from V and 4 bases from J, with 5 bases in between. The CDR3 covers 12 residues. Written as DNA, the CDR3 is TGTGCCTGGAGTGCGGGGAATCAGCCCCAGCATTTT. Translating gives CAWSAGNQPQHF.

The sample holds a few counts of this clonotype. This sequence joins TRBV4-3 and TRBJ1-1; TRBD1 is a possible D gene (6 bases). Germline lookup yields CDR1 LGHNA and CDR2 YSLEER. Trimming stripped 1 base from V and 1 base from J, with 10 bases between. This CDR3 is built from 15 residues. This CDR3 reads CASSQGTVGNTEAFF. The CDR3 bases are TGCGCCAGCAGCCAAGGGACAGTTGGGAACACTGAAGCTTTCTTT.

In its sample, this clonotype was seen a few times. The chain combines TRBV5-1 with TRBJ2-3; TRBD1 is a possible D gene (5 bases). The germline V and J ends were trimmed by 5 bases and 2 bases, with 12 bases remaining between them. This CDR3 contains 14 residues. Germline V lookup: CDR1 SGHRS, CDR2 YFSETQ. CDR3 amino acids: CASRTRTYTDTQYF. The DNA for the CDR3 is TGCGCCAGCAGGACGCGGACATACACAGATACGCAGTATTTT.

The rearrangement uses TRBV27 and TRBJ2-1; D gene ambiguous. The CDR3 totals 12 residues. The V and J ends lost 3 bases and 9 bases respectively, with 9 bases between them. Germline assignment: CDR1 MNHEY and CDR2 SMNVEV (reference sequence). CDR3 residues: CASSFGSSEQFF. As DNA, the CDR3 is TGTGCCAGCAGTTTTGGGTCCAGTGAGCAGTTCTTC.

This chain connects TRBV6-1 to TRBJ2-7, with 12 bases lining up with TRBD2. The CDR3 extends over 14 amino acids. Losses at the gene ends were 8 bases for V and 4 bases for J; bases not matched to a gene: 6. Germline V gene lookup returns CDR1 MNHNS and CDR2 SASEGT. The CDR3 DNA sequence: TGTGCCAGCTACGGACTAGCGGGAACGTACGAGCAGTACTTC. Protein sequence: CASYGLAGTYEQYF.

J is TRBJ2-3 and V is TRBV10-3; 10 bases map to TRBD2. Per germline, CDR1 ENHRY and CDR2 SYGVKD. The CDR3 loop spans 15 amino acids. The V gene end was trimmed by 4 bases and the J gene end by 3 bases; junction bases not matched to a gene: 4. The CDR3 DNA reads TGTGCCATCAGTGCCCCTAGCGGGGGTACAGATACGCAGTATTTT. Residues: CAISAPSGGTDTQYF.

The sample holds a few counts of this clonotype. This sequence joins TRBV18 and TRBJ1-1; D remains ambiguous. Germline CDR1 is KGHSH and CDR2 is LQKENI. V shed 0 bases and J shed 1 base, with 6 bases lying between them. This CDR3 has 14 residues. DNA for the CDR3: TGTGCCAGCTCACCACCGGTACCGAACACTGAAGCTTTCTTT. Translated: CASSPPVPNTEAFF.

The chain joins TRBV12-3 or TRBV12-4 to TRBJ2-1; the D is unclear. V was clipped by 3 bases and J by 6 bases, with 27 bases between them. CDR3 length: 19 amino acids. The CDR3 bases are TGTGCCAGCAGTTTCTCGGCAGCGAGCATTTCTGTGTTGGGCAATGAGCAGTTCTTC. It is translated as CASSFSAASISVLGNEQFF.

This chain connects TRBV12-3 or TRBV12-4 to TRBJ1-2; D not resolved. Trimming removed 10 bases at V and 5 bases at J, with 14 bases between. This CDR3 spans 12 amino acids. CDR3 bases: TGTGCCATCTCCTCCGGAACTTATGGCTACACCTTC. This codes for CAISSGTYGYTF.

This clonotype was found many times. The chain has TRBV5-1 and TRBJ2-1; TRBD2 might be the D (5 bases). Germline CDR1 is SGHRS and CDR2 is YFSETQ. Between the trimmed V and J ends, which lost 4 bases and 2 bases, there was a span of 10 bases. CDR3 size: 14 residues. In DNA form, the CDR3 reads TGCGCCAGCAGCACTAGTTTGGCCTACAATGAGCAGTTCTTC. Protein: CASSTSLAYNEQFF.

This clonotype was picked up a small number of times. V is TRBV15 and J is TRBJ1-5; D perhaps matches TRBD1 (6 bases). V lost 0 bases, J lost 4 bases, and 22 bases lay in between. CDR3 length equals 19 residues. Germline V gene lookup returns CDR1 LNHNV and CDR2 YYDKDF (reference sequence). The CDR3 DNA sequence: TGTGCCACCAGCAGAGATCTTCGCGGACAGAGCAACAAGAATCAGCCCCAGCATTTT. Translated, it gives CATSRDLRGQSNKNQPQHF.

This chain joins TRBV18 and TRBJ2-1; D may be TRBD1 or TRBD2 (5 bases each). The V gene lost 5 bases and the J gene lost 7 bases, with 18 bases spanning the gap. Germline V lookup: CDR1 KGHSH, CDR2 LQKENI. There are 15 residues in the CDR3. CDR3 sequence: CASSIGQGKRNEQFF. The CDR3 DNA follows: TGTGCCAGCTCAATCGGGCAGGGAAAGCGGAATGAGCAGTTCTTC.

This clonotype was counted a few times. V gene TRBV7-9 combines with J gene TRBJ1-2; D is ambiguous. The CDR3 extends over 15 amino acids. With 5 bases removed from V and 8 bases from J, the gap between germline ends came to 21 bases. Germline assignment: CDR1 SEHNR and CDR2 FQNEAQ (reference sequence). CDR3 loop: CASSPAPLILGGYTF. CDR3 in DNA: TGTGCCAGCAGCCCGGCCCCACTTATTTTGGGAGGCTACACCTTC.

The V gene is TRBV6-5, the J gene TRBJ2-1; D might be TRBD1 (6 bases). CDR3 length: 14 amino acids. V dropped 10 bases and J dropped 8 bases, with 21 bases sitting between them. The germline gives CDR1 MNHEY, CDR2 SVGAGI. The DNA for the CDR3 is TGTGCCAACCCCCTAACAGGGCGGGTCGATGAGCAGTTCTTC. It translates to CANPLTGRVDEQFF.

This clonotype turned up a few times. The rearrangement joins TRBV15 to TRBJ2-1; TRBD2 might be the D (6 bases). Trimming removed 4 bases from V and 6 bases from J, with 22 bases in between. The CDR3 sequence is 17 residues long. The germline V gene has CDR1 LNHNV and CDR2 YYDKDF (reference sequence). As DNA, the CDR3 is TGTGCCACCAGCAACTCACGCGGGGCCGCATGGAGCAATGAGCAGTTCTTC. Amino acids: CATSNSRGAAWSNEQFF.

This chain connects TRBV12-3 or TRBV12-4 to TRBJ2-7; D is possibly TRBD2 (6 bases). Trimming stripped 6 bases from V and 0 bases from J, with 15 bases between. CDR3 length: 15 residues. The CDR3 nucleotides are TGTGCCAGCAGATCGGGACTGCAACTCTCCTACGAGCAGTACTTC. Protein product: CASRSGLQLSYEQYF.

The J gene is TRBJ2-2, the V gene TRBV4-1, with 7 bases lining up with TRBD1. Losses at the gene ends were 7 bases for V and 1 base for J; bases not matched to a gene: 6. The CDR3 is 15 residues long. The germline V gene encodes CDR1 MGHRA and CDR2 YSYEKL. The CDR3 DNA reads as TGCGCCAGCACCCCCGGGACAGAGAACACCGGGGAGCTGTTTTTT. Protein sequence: CASTPGTENTGELFF.

This clonotype was detected a few times. V gene TRBV7-2 combines with J gene TRBJ1-5; D remains unclear. From germline, CDR1 is SGHTA and CDR2 FQGNSA. V was clipped by 3 bases and J by 0 bases, with 3 bases between them. CDR3 length: 13 residues. The CDR3 nucleotides read TGTGCCAGCAGCTTTAATAGCAATCAGCCCCAGCATTTT. This sequence encodes CASSFNSNQPQHF. The whole variable domain, filled in from reference TRBV7-2 and TRBJ1-5, reads GAGVSQSPSNKVTEKGKDVELRCDPISGHTALYWYRQSLGQGLEFLIYFQGNSAPDKSGLPSDRFSAERTGGSVSTLTIQRTQQEDSAVYLCASSFNSNQPQHFGDGTRLSIL.

As regards this clonotype: This may come from a read error, since a much larger clone is one base off. This chain connects TRBV12-3 or TRBV12-4 to TRBJ2-5; a weak D match, TRBD1 (5 bases). The CDR3 has 12 amino acids. The CDR3 DNA is TGTGCCAGCAGCCAAGGGGAAGAGACCAAGTACTTC. The encoded protein is CASSQGEETKYF.

This clonotype has more than one count but fewer than ten. The CDR3 bases are TGTGCCACCAGCAGAGCCGAGGGGACTAGGATGGGCGGTGAGCAGTTCTTC. This gives the protein CATSRAEGTRMGGEQFF. The chain uses TRBV15 and TRBJ2-1; 8 nucleotides match TRBD2. CDR3 length: 17 amino acids. Trimming removed 1 base from V and 9 bases from J; junction bases left unmatched: 14. From germline, CDR1 is LNHNV and CDR2 YYDKDF (reference sequence).

This clonotype was observed at least ten times. The genes are TRBV5-5 and TRBJ1-1, with D tentatively TRBD1 (5 bases). This CDR3 region has 13 residues. The V end lost 4 bases, the J end lost 6 bases, and 13 bases lay between the germline ends. Germline V gene lookup returns CDR1 SGHKS and CDR2 YYEKEE (reference sequence). The CDR3 DNA is TGTGCCAGCAGCCGGACGGTGGGGGCTGAAGCTTTCTTT. Residues: CASSRTVGAEAFF. The full variable domain, with the rest looked up from reference TRBV5-5 and TRBJ1-1, is DAGVTQSPTHLIKTRGQQVTLRCSPISGHKSVSWYQQVLGQGPQFIFQYYEKEERGRGNFPDRFSARQFPNYSSELNVNALLLGDSALYLCASSRTVGAEAFFGQGTRLTVV.

This clonotype has just a few counts. The chain has TRBV12-5 and TRBJ2-2, with D possibly TRBD1 on 5 matching bases. CDR3 length equals 13 residues. Germline values: CDR1 LGHNT, CDR2 FRNRAP. The V end lost 2 bases, the J end lost 9 bases, and 10 bases lay between the germline ends. The CDR3 DNA reads as TGTGCTAGTGGTTTGAGTTGGGGCAGGGAGCTGTTTTTT. Encoded protein: CASGLSWGRELFF.

DNA for the CDR3: TGTGCCTGGAACGGAGGGAGGGACTCCTACGAGCAGTACTTC. Translation: CAWNGGRDSYEQYF. The chain uses TRBV30 and TRBJ2-7; 7 positions agree with TRBD2. The germline gives CDR1 GTSNPN, CDR2 SVGIG (reference sequence). The CDR3 spans 14 residues. The ends lost 4 bases at V and 0 bases at J; junction bases unmatched: 6.

This clonotype appeared a few times. The V gene is TRBV6-2 or TRBV6-3, the J gene TRBJ2-7, with TRBD2 identical over 8 bases. With V trimmed by 10 bases and J by 0 bases, 11 bases remained unmatched. The CDR3 runs 15 residues. In germline, CDR1 is MNHEY, CDR2 SVGEGT. CDR3 protein: CATEGTSRASYEQYF. CDR3 in DNA: TGTGCCACCGAGGGGACTAGTAGGGCCTCCTACGAGCAGTACTTC.